These 10 T cell receptor beta chains share one sample of origin, sequenced in a study of shared clonotypes between healthy human individuals. Produced via immunoSEQ multiplex PCR; TCRdb's table is partial and in-frame only. This sample has approximately 2,200,000 clones, with about 92% found just once. In the naive CD8 group, cells lacked CD45RO and were positively selected for CCR7, so terminally differentiated effector memory CD45RA+ cells were left out. The specimen sequenced was naive CD8+ T cells from PBMCs. These receptors were collected from a man younger than 35 in good health. Some clones in this sample may be carry-over from other donors' samples.

This chain links TRBV28 with TRBJ2-1; TRBD2 matches 13 bases. The CDR3 length is 19 residues. Germline CDR1 and CDR2: MDHEN and SYDVKM. V lost 6 bases, J lost 9 bases, and 20 bases stayed unmatched. The CDR3 region has the DNA TGTGCCAGCAGCGCACTATCCGGGACTAGCGGGATTGGGTGGGCTGAGCAGTTCTTC. It is translated as CASSALSGTSGIGWAEQFF.

The chain links TRBV2 to TRBJ1-5, with a possible D match to TRBD1 (5 bases). Germline loops: CDR1 SNHLY, CDR2 FYNNEI. Trimming removed 3 bases at V and 1 base at J, with 13 bases between. There are 16 residues in the CDR3. CDR3 sequence: CASSDKAGRSNQPQHF. DNA of the CDR3: TGTGCCAGCAGTGATAAGGCAGGGAGGAGCAATCAGCCCCAGCATTTT.

As concerns this clone: In the same sample, other DNA sequences code for this CDR3. The V gene is TRBV4-1, the J gene TRBJ2-1; the D gene is possibly TRBD1 (6 bases). The germline gives CDR1 MGHRA, CDR2 YSYEKL. The CDR3 is 14 residues long. The V end lost 3 bases, the J end lost 4 bases, and 10 bases lay between the germline ends. CDR3 nucleotides: TGCGCCAGCAGCCAGGGGGCTGGGTACAATGAGCAGTTCTTC. Translating gives CASSQGAGYNEQFF.

J is TRBJ1-1 and V is TRBV5-6; D perhaps matches TRBD1 (5 bases). V was shortened by 6 bases and J by 0 bases, with 15 bases between the two germline ends. The CDR3 is 15 amino acids. Germline V CDR1 and CDR2: SGHDT, YYEEEE. CDR3 coding DNA: TGTGCCAGCACTGGGGCAGTAGAGATGAACACTGAAGCTTTCTTT. Translation: CASTGAVEMNTEAFF. The full variable domain, with the rest looked up from reference TRBV5-6 and TRBJ1-1, is DAGVTQSPTHLIKTRGQQVTLRCSPKSGHDTVSWYQQALGQGPQFIFQYYEEEERQRGNFPDRFSGHQFPNYSSELNVNALLLGDSALYLCASTGAVEMNTEAFFGQGTRLTVV.

The chain employs TRBV28 and TRBJ2-1; 13 nucleotides agree with TRBD2. Germline assignment: CDR1 MDHEN and CDR2 SYDVKM. The V segment lost 4 bases and the J segment 7 bases; nucleotides outside the gene matches: 10. This CDR3 comprises 17 residues. Here the CDR3 reads CASSSITSGRVWNEQFF. The CDR3 DNA sequence: TGTGCCAGCAGTTCGATTACTAGCGGGAGGGTATGGAATGAGCAGTTCTTC.

The chain joins TRBV7-2 to TRBJ2-7; 15 positions match TRBD2. Trimming at V came to 5 bases and at J to 6 bases, leaving 14 bases not matched to a gene. From germline, CDR1 is SGHTA and CDR2 FQGNSA. This CDR3 has 18 residues. The CDR3 DNA follows: TGTGCCAGCAGCCCCTCCGGGACTAGCGGGAGGATCGGGTTCGAGCAGTACTTC. Amino acids: CASSPSGTSGRIGFEQYF.

The chain is built from TRBV9 and TRBJ2-7; D not certain. Germline CDR1 reads SGDLS; CDR2 reads YYNGEE. This CDR3 is built from 14 residues. V was cut by 3 bases and J by 6 bases, with 16 bases left in between. The CDR3 DNA follows: TGTGCCAGCAGCGCTCACCATTCAGGTGGCGAGCAGTACTTC. It specifies CASSAHHSGGEQYF.

As concerns this clone: A read error may account for a junction end that differs from germline. The chain has TRBV10-3 and TRBJ2-1, with TRBD2 matching 9 bases. From germline, CDR1 is ENHRY and CDR2 SYGVKD. The CDR3 runs to 20 residues. The CDR3 sequence is CAITELSSGSFLRADNEQFF. As DNA, the CDR3 is TGTGCCATCACTGAGCTTAGTAGCGGGAGTTTCTTGAGGGCCGACAATGAGCAGTTCTTC.

J is TRBJ2-3 and V is TRBV4-3; weak D call: TRBD1 (5 bases). Germline CDR1 and CDR2: LGHNA and YSLEER. Between the trimmed V and J ends, which lost 3 bases and 5 bases, there was a span of 21 bases. CDR3 size: 17 residues. CDR3 nucleotide sequence: TGCGCCAGCAGCCAGGGGCTGGCAGGGCAACGCGGAGATACGCAGTATTTT. Its translation: CASSQGLAGQRGDTQYF.

The chain uses TRBV6-1 and TRBJ2-3, with 8 positions matching TRBD1. J was trimmed by 5 bases and V by 2 bases; bases with no gene match: 12. CDR1 is MNHNS, CDR2 SASEGT, per germline. The CDR3 loop spans 17 amino acids. The CDR3 bases are TGTGCCAGCAGTGAACTGGTCAGGGGGCACTCAGTAGATACGCAGTATTTT. Residues: CASSELVRGHSVDTQYF.